Presented here are 5 T cell receptor beta chains from one specimen sequenced in a study of shared clonotypes between healthy human individuals. Positive CCR7 selection of CD45RO-negative cells yielded the naive CD8 cells, and terminally differentiated effector memory CD45RA+ cells were excluded. Assay used: immunoSEQ multiplex PCR; TCRdb lists only in-frame clones, some missing. The sample holds roughly 590,000 clones, over 95% seen once. The sequenced sample was naive CD8+ T cells sorted from blood. The receptors shown here come from a woman in her 30s in good health.

This chain connects TRBV7-2 to TRBJ1-5; D remains unclear. This CDR3 has 13 amino acids. Germline CDR1 SGHTA, CDR2 FQGNSA. The germline V and J ends were trimmed by 5 bases and 4 bases, with 9 bases remaining between them. CDR3 DNA: TGTGCCAGCAGCCCCCATGGGAATCAGCCCCAGCATTTT. Its protein is CASSPHGNQPQHF.

On this clone: The same CDR3 arises from other DNA sequences in this sample as well. The chain links TRBV28 to TRBJ1-1; no firm D call. CDR1 is MDHEN, CDR2 SYDVKM, per germline. Trimming took 2 bases from V and 0 from J, leaving 10 bases between them. CDR3 size: 15 residues. The chain's CDR3 is CASSLGGLMNTEAFF. CDR3 nucleotide sequence: TGTGCCAGCAGTTTAGGAGGGCTAATGAACACTGAAGCTTTCTTT.

The chain couples TRBV28 to TRBJ2-5, with D possibly matching TRBD2 (5 bases). The J call is in doubt because the DNA end fits TRBJ2-7 better. Germline CDR1 is MDHEN and CDR2 is SYDVKM. CDR3 length: 12 amino acids. CDR3 residues: CASSSGPYEQYF. CDR3 DNA sequence: TGTGCCAGCAGTAGCGGCCCCTACGAGCAGTACTTC.

The gene calls are TRBV28 and TRBJ1-1; D not resolved. The CDR3 spans 14 residues. Trimming removed 6 bases at V and 2 bases at J, with 13 bases between. Germline V lookup: CDR1 MDHEN, CDR2 SYDVKM. The CDR3 sequence: CASRPPGYNTEAFF. CDR3 nucleotide sequence: TGTGCCAGCAGACCTCCGGGATATAACACTGAAGCTTTCTTT.

The chain combines TRBV10-1 with TRBJ2-1; D may be TRBD2 (5 bases). This CDR3 has 14 residues. CDR1 and CDR2 from the germline V gene are WNHNN and SYGVQD (reference sequence). V gave up 7 bases and J gave up 5 bases, with 15 bases separating them. The CDR3 DNA is TGCGCCAGCAAAGTGGCCGGGGAAGACAATGAGCAGTTCTTC. It specifies CASKVAGEDNEQFF.